The clone carrying this T cell receptor beta chain was seen a handful of times. Its antigen remains unknown. The entry originates in a study of T-cell memory formation after mild COVID-19. Study observations and caveats: Unconfirmed was the SARS-CoV-2 specificity of second-wave clones that peaked on day 37.

The CDR3 length is 15 residues. Per germline, CDR1 SQVTM and CDR2 ANQGSEA. The germline V and J ends were trimmed by 7 bases and 3 bases, with 20 bases remaining between them. MiXCR, applied by TCRdb to the 5' RACE reads, yields one record per CDR3 protein. The sample holds almost 250,000 distinct CDR3 sequences, over 15% seen once. The origin of this receptor is an adult woman who had mild COVID-19 (a few samples of this study predate the infection). Cell type and time point are not known. Source material: PBMCs or a T cell subset sorted from them (not recorded which). J is TRBJ2-3 and V is TRBV29-1, with D perhaps matching TRBD1 or TRBD2 (5 bases each). CDR3 sequence: CSAWKRGLATDTQYF. For the CDR3, the DNA is TGCAGCGCCTGGAAAAGGGGATTAGCGACAGATACGCAGTATTTT.